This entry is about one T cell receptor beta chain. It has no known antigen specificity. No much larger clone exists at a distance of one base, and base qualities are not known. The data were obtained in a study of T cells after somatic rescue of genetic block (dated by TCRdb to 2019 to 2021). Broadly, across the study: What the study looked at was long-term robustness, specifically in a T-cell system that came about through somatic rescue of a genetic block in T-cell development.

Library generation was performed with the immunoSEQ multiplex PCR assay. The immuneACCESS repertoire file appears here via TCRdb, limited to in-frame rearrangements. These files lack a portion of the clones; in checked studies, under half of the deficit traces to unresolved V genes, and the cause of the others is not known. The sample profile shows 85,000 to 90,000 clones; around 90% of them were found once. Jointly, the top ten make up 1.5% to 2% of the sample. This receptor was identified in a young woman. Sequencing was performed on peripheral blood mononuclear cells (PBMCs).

The CDR3 amino acid sequence is: CASSLRGGPDEQYF. The DNA reads as follows: TGTGCCAGCAGCTTGAGGGGAGGGCCCGACGAGCAGTACTTC. The chain is assembled from TRBV5-4 and TRBJ2-7, with 7 bases matching TRBD2. Inclusive of the bounding cysteine and phenylalanine, the CDR3 is 14 residues long. Only the CDR3 part of the read is kept: 42 bases, read in frame from the first base. Ends trimmed: V by 1 base, J by 5 bases; bases unmatched to a gene: 6. The germline V gene (reference sequence) provides CDR1 SGHNT and CDR2 YYREEE.